The entry below describes one T cell receptor beta chain. What it recognizes is unknown. TCRdb keeps only in-frame clones here, not all; method: immunoSEQ multiplex PCR. The sample lists more than 85,000 clones; 88% were seen once. This entry comes from a study of T cell responses to AZD1222 COVID-19 vaccine. Study findings and constraints: Variant regions that are unmutated are reportedly the target of nearly half of spike-specific TCRs. Two AZD1222 doses significantly raised spike-specific TCR breadth and depth over controls. After the peak T cell response, and only then, were repertoires sampled.

The receptor was derived from an adult in good health. Here the sequenced sample was peripheral blood, taken on day 0 of AZD1222 vaccination.

CDR3: CASSQSTGRSTEAFF. The CDR3 DNA reads TGTGCCAGCAGCCAATCAACTGGCCGTAGCACTGAAGCTTTCTTT. V usage is TRBV14 and J usage is TRBJ1-1; D is unresolved. CDR3 length: 15 amino acids. Germline V gene lookup returns CDR1 SGHDN and CDR2 FVKESK. V lost 2 bases to trimming and J lost 4 bases, with 14 bases between them.